Following are 27 T cell receptor beta chains from one sample sequenced in a study of blood T cell repertoires in COVID-19. TCRdb keeps only in-frame clones here, not all; method: immunoSEQ multiplex PCR. The repertoire holds around 220,000 clones, with almost 90% as singletons. Sequenced: peripheral blood. The receptors were gathered from a man between 18 and 35 years old with active or convalescent COVID-19.

The chain couples TRBV7-2 to TRBJ2-7; TRBD2 matches 8 bases. The CDR3 covers 14 residues. Germline loops: CDR1 SGHTA, CDR2 FQGNSA. J was trimmed by 3 bases and V by 6 bases; bases with no gene match: 7. CDR3 region: CASSRSGGNYEQYF. CDR3 DNA sequence: TGTGCCAGCAGTAGAAGCGGGGGCAACTACGAGCAGTACTTC.

This clone was counted once. This chain uses TRBV19 with TRBJ1-3; TRBD1 matches at 9 bases. V shed 3 bases and J 2 bases; nucleotides not matched to a gene: 2. From germline, CDR1 is LNHDA and CDR2 SQIVND (reference sequence). The CDR3 is made up of 15 amino acids. This chain's CDR3 is CASSIRTGAGNTIYF. CDR3 nucleotide sequence: TGTGCCAGTAGTATTCGGACAGGGGCTGGAAACACCATATATTTT.

The chain recombines TRBV7-2 with TRBJ1-1, with unresolved D. This CDR3 has 13 residues. Between the trimmed V and J ends, which lost 4 bases and 0 bases, there was a span of 6 bases. Germline assignment: CDR1 SGHTA and CDR2 FQGNSA. This chain's CDR3 is CASSSTLNTEAFF. The DNA for the CDR3 is TGTGCCAGCAGCTCGACACTGAACACTGAAGCTTTCTTT.

This clone was counted once. The rearrangement joins TRBV7-2 to TRBJ2-7; 8 bases fit TRBD1. V gave up 3 bases and J gave up 0 bases; unmatched junction bases: 1. This CDR3 region has 14 residues. Germline V gene lookup returns CDR1 SGHTA and CDR2 FQGNSA. DNA of the CDR3: TGTGCCAGCAGCTTTGACAGGGGCTCCTACGAGCAGTACTTC. Protein sequence: CASSFDRGSYEQYF.

This clone has a single count. The rearrangement links TRBV5-4 to TRBJ2-7, with D hard to call. The CDR3 covers 13 residues. Germline loops: CDR1 SGHNT, CDR2 YYREEE (reference sequence). Trimming left V 2 bases short and J 2 bases short, with 8 bases between. The chain's CDR3 is CASSFDSTYEQYF. CDR3 sequence (DNA): TGTGCCAGCAGCTTCGACTCTACCTACGAGCAGTACTTC.

The chain carries TRBV9 and TRBJ2-7; D unresolved. The germline V gene has CDR1 SGDLS and CDR2 YYNGEE. The CDR3 sequence is 15 residues long. The germline V and J ends were trimmed by 0 bases and 0 bases, with 10 bases remaining between them. The CDR3 DNA is TGTGCCAGCAGCGTAGATTTAGATCCCTCCTACGAGCAGTACTTC. Amino acid sequence: CASSVDLDPSYEQYF.

This clone was seen a handful of times. The chain carries TRBV21-1 and TRBJ2-1; no DNA check was done on the table's D call, TRBD2. TRBV21-1 is a known pseudogene. The CDR3 spans 13 residues. The CDR3 bases are TGTGCCAGCAGCGCACCGGGACTGGCTATGGGGTTCTTC. This encodes CASSAPGLAMGFF.

The V gene is TRBV27, the J gene TRBJ1-2; TRBD1 might be the D (5 bases). Looked up from germline, CDR1 is MNHEY and CDR2 is SMNVEV (reference sequence). The CDR3 length is 16 residues. V was shortened by 6 bases and J by 6 bases, with 23 bases between the two germline ends. CDR3 protein: CASSYLPGPGVNGYTF. The CDR3 nucleotides are TGTGCCAGCAGCTACTTGCCGGGGCCGGGAGTTAATGGCTACACCTTC.

J is TRBJ2-3 and V is TRBV6-5; TRBD2 matches at 12 bases. Germline assignment: CDR1 MNHEY and CDR2 SVGAGI. V lost 5 bases to trimming and J lost 4 bases; unmatched junction nucleotides: 4. This CDR3 has 15 amino acids. The CDR3 spells CASSPLAGGPDTQYF. The CDR3 DNA sequence: TGTGCCAGCAGTCCCCTAGCGGGAGGGCCAGATACGCAGTATTTT.

The CDR3: CASSYTDSKEQYF. In nucleotides, the CDR3 is TGTGCCAGCAGTTACACGGACAGTAAAGAGCAGTACTTC. This sequence joins TRBV6-5 and TRBJ2-7; D may be TRBD1 (6 bases). Trimming cost V 2 bases and J 7 bases, with 12 bases left between them. CDR1 and CDR2 from the germline V gene are MNHEY and SVGAGI. The CDR3 covers 13 residues.

The chain carries TRBV6-5 and TRBJ2-7, with 10 bases lining up with TRBD1. The V segment lost 7 bases and the J segment 5 bases; nucleotides outside the gene matches: 11. This CDR3 contains 15 residues. The V gene's germline CDR1 is MNHEY and CDR2 SVGAGI. The CDR3 nucleotides read TGTGCCAGCACTTCAACCGGGACAGGGGATAACGAGCAGTACTTC. Translated: CASTSTGTGDNEQYF.

The chain joins TRBV19 to TRBJ2-7; 7 positions agree with TRBD2. Germline V lookup: CDR1 LNHDA, CDR2 SQIVND (reference sequence). Trimming removed 3 bases from V and 8 bases from J; junction bases left unmatched: 16. The CDR3 runs to 16 residues. CDR3: CASSMMAGVLRLQQYF. The CDR3 bases are TGTGCCAGTAGTATGATGGCGGGAGTCCTACGTTTGCAGCAGTACTTC.

The chain uses TRBV7-2 and TRBJ2-2; 11 positions agree with TRBD2. Trimming took 5 bases from V and 4 from J; bases not matched to a gene: 6. CDR1 is SGHTA and CDR2 is FQGNSA in the germline V gene. There are 16 residues in the CDR3. DNA for the CDR3: TGTGCCAGCAGCGGAGGCCTAGCGGGGGGCACCGGGGAGCTGTTTTTT. Translation gives CASSGGLAGGTGELFF.

The chain carries TRBV4-2 and TRBJ2-3; TRBD2 matches 13 bases. This CDR3 has 18 amino acids. Germline V gene lookup returns CDR1 LGHNA and CDR2 YNFKEQ. J gave up 4 bases and V 1 base, and 8 bases lay outside the gene matches. CDR3 nucleotides: TGTGCCAGCAGCCAAGGGACTAGCGGGAGTGGAGGGGCAGATACGCAGTATTTT. It translates to CASSQGTSGSGGADTQYF.

The rearrangement joins TRBV6-1 to TRBJ1-1; D gene ambiguous. Germline-derived CDR1 and CDR2 are MNHNS and SASEGT. There are 16 residues in the CDR3. The ends were cut back, 4 bases at V and 1 base at J, with 16 bases in the middle. Here the CDR3 DNA reads TGTGCCAGCAGTGGTCGACACGAAGGCCCGAACACTGAAGCTTTCTTT. It specifies CASSGRHEGPNTEAFF.

V and J are TRBV30 and TRBJ1-5; TRBD1 aligns across 10 bases. V trimming: 8 bases; J trimming: 9 bases; junction bases outside the gene matches: 10. The V gene's germline CDR1 is GTSNPN and CDR2 SVGIG (reference sequence). CDR3 length equals 13 residues. The CDR3 DNA sequence: TGTGCCGGGTCCGGGACAGGGGAGGGGCCCCAGCATTTT. Residues: CAGSGTGEGPQHF.

The chain is built from TRBV7-2 and TRBJ2-4, with 10 nucleotides matching TRBD1. From germline, CDR1 is SGHTA and CDR2 FQGNSA. CDR3 length equals 14 residues. V lost 4 bases and J lost 8; bases outside the gene matches: 5. The CDR3 spells CASSSRGQGDIQYF. CDR3 nucleotide sequence: TGTGCCAGCAGCTCCCGCGGACAGGGGGACATTCAGTACTTC. Supplemented by reference TRBV7-2 and TRBJ2-4, the full variable domain reads GAGVSQSPSNKVTEKGKDVELRCDPISGHTALYWYRQSLGQGLEFLIYFQGNSAPDKSGLPSDRFSAERTGGSVSTLTIQRTQQEDSAVYLCASSSRGQGDIQYFGAGTRLSVL.

This chain uses TRBV7-2 with TRBJ2-1; TRBD2 might be the D (5 bases). The CDR3 sequence is 11 residues long. The V gene lost 8 bases and the J gene lost 5 bases, with 7 bases spanning the gap. Germline-derived CDR1 and CDR2 are SGHTA and FQGNSA. In nucleotides, the CDR3 is TGTGCCAGCTTGCGGGACAATGAGCAGTTCTTC. Its translation: CASLRDNEQFF.

CDR3 bases: TGTGCCAGCAGCTTGGAGGGGACATTTGAAAAACTGTTTTTT. Its translation is CASSLEGTFEKLFF. The chain links TRBV5-8 to TRBJ1-4; D perhaps matches TRBD1 (6 bases). The length of the CDR3 is 14 residues. Germline V lookup: CDR1 SGHTS, CDR2 YDEGEE. The V and J ends lost 0 bases and 7 bases respectively, with 10 bases between them.

V gene TRBV28 combines with J gene TRBJ1-4; 7 bases are shared with TRBD1. The germline V gene has CDR1 MDHEN and CDR2 SYDVKM. The ends lost 7 bases at V and 4 bases at J; junction bases unmatched: 12. This CDR3 has 16 amino acids. The CDR3 nucleotides read TGTGCCAGCATTCCCGGACAGGTCCTCTATAATGAAAAACTGTTTTTT. Amino acids: CASIPGQVLYNEKLFF.

The CDR3, as DNA: TGTGCCTCCGGACAGGACTTTAACTATGGCTACACCTTC. Translation gives CASGQDFNYGYTF. This chain links TRBV30 with TRBJ1-2, with 7 bases matching TRBD1. This CDR3 has 13 residues. Germline V gene lookup returns CDR1 GTSNPN and CDR2 SVGIG (reference sequence). The junction had 6 bases not matched to a gene; V was cut back by 7 bases and J by 1 base.

The chain joins TRBV3-1 (or the pseudogene TRBV3-2) to TRBJ2-5, with D possibly being TRBD2 (7 bases). The CDR3 sequence is 16 residues long. CDR1 LGHDT and CDR2 YNNKEL come from the germline V gene (reference sequence). V lost 3 bases, J lost 1 base, and 15 bases lay in between. Here the CDR3 DNA reads TGTGCCAGCAGCCAGCCCGGGGGGCACACCCAAGAGACCCAGTACTTC. Protein product: CASSQPGGHTQETQYF.

Only one count was recorded for this clone. The rearrangement joins TRBV2 to TRBJ2-6, with a tentative D call TRBD2 (6 bases). Per germline, CDR1 SNHLY and CDR2 FYNNEI. The CDR3 has 15 amino acids. With 3 bases removed from V and 4 bases from J, the gap between germline ends came to 10 bases. CDR3 protein: CASSDRGSGANVLTF. In nucleotides, the CDR3 is TGTGCCAGCAGTGATCGGGGGTCCGGGGCCAACGTCCTGACTTTC.

The V and J genes are TRBV4-2 and TRBJ2-7; TRBD1 might be the D (6 bases). V lost 4 bases and J 5 bases, leaving 24 bases between the germline ends. Germline lookup yields CDR1 LGHNA and CDR2 YNFKEQ. The CDR3 has 17 amino acids. The CDR3, as DNA: TGTGCCAGCAGCCGCCTCCAGGGGCAGCGCCAGTTGGACGAGCAGTACTTC. As protein: CASSRLQGQRQLDEQYF.

This chain connects TRBV28 to TRBJ2-7; 9 bases fit TRBD2. The trim removed 6 bases at V and 2 bases at J, leaving 5 bases unmatched. The germline CDR1 and CDR2 sequences are MDHEN and SYDVKM. The CDR3 covers 14 residues. CDR3 coding DNA: TGTGCCAGCAGAGTTAGCGGGGGCACCTACGAGCAGTACTTC. It yields the protein CASRVSGGTYEQYF. Full variable domain (remainder filled in from reference TRBV28 and TRBJ2-7): DVKVTQSSRYLVKRTGEKVFLECVQDMDHENMFWYRQDPGLGLRLIYFSYDVKMKEKGDIPEGYSVSREKKERFSLILESASTNQTSMYLCASRVSGGTYEQYFGPGTRLTVT.

The CDR3 bases are TGCGCCAGCAGCCAAGGAATCCTAGCGCCAGAAAGGTACGGTGAGCAGTTCTTC. It encodes CASSQGILAPERYGEQFF. The chain has TRBV4-3 and TRBJ2-1, with D possibly being TRBD2 (6 bases). This CDR3 has 18 amino acids. V was trimmed by 1 base and J by 9 bases, leaving 25 bases between them. Germline CDR1 is LGHNA and CDR2 is YSLEER.

The V call is TRBV25-1, the J call TRBJ1-6, with D perhaps matching TRBD1 (6 bases). The CDR3 has 14 residues. CDR1 and CDR2 from the germline V gene are MGHDK and SYGVNS. Deletions cut 6 bases from V and 5 bases from J, with 11 bases between. The CDR3 spells CASSKQGDNSPLHF. Written as DNA, the CDR3 is TGTGCCAGCAGCAAACAGGGAGATAATTCACCCCTCCACTTT.